Described below is a single TCR beta chain sequence and its context. What it binds is unknown. Every immunoSEQ plate was one replicate of a subset's evenly spread DNA. Some clones are missing from TCRdb's copy, which holds only in-frame ones; the method was immunoSEQ multiplex PCR. This repertoire shows about 2.4 million clones, 93% found once; its top ten account for 0.36%. The data are from a study of shared clonotypes between healthy human individuals. The overall study: Used for every donor were three CD4 naive, three CD4 memory, two CD8 naive and one CD8 memory plate.

In the CD4+ fraction, cells were divided into CD45RA+ naive and CD45RA-negative memory subsets. Study-wide results and caveats: Estimated richness values were generally larger in naive subsets than in memory subsets.

Germline assignment: CDR1 LGHNA and CDR2 YNFKEQ. The CDR3 is made up of 16 amino acids. The V and J ends lost 2 bases and 2 bases respectively, with 14 bases between them. The source material was naive CD4+ T cells from PBMCs. Regarding subset: CD45RA+ positively selected. The V gene is TRBV4-2, the J gene TRBJ2-3; D unresolved. The clonotype originates from a man aged 18 to 30 in good health. Some clones in this sample may be carry-over from other donors' samples. The CDR3 reads CASSQLRGDTTDTQYF. The CDR3, as DNA: TGTGCCAGCAGCCAACTACGCGGAGACACCACAGATACGCAGTATTTT.